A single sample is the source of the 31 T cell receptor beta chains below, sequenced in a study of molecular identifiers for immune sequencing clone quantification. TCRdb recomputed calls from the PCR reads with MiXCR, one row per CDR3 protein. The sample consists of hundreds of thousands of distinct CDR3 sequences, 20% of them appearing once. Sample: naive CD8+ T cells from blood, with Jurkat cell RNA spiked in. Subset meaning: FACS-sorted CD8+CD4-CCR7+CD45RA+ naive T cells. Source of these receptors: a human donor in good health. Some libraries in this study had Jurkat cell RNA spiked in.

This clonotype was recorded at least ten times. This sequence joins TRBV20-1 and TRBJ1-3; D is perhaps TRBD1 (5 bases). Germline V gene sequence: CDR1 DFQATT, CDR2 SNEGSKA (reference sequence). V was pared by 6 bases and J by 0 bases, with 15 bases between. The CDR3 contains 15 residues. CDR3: CSARGRVNSGNTIYF. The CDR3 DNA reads TGCAGTGCCCGGGGACGGGTTAACTCTGGAAACACCATATATTTT.

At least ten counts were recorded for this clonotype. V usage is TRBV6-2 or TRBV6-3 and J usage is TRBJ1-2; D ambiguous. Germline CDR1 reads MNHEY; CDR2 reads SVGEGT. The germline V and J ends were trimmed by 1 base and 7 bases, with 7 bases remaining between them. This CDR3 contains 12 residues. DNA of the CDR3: TGTGCCAGCAGTTACTTTCATGCTGGCTACACCTTC. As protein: CASSYFHAGYTF.

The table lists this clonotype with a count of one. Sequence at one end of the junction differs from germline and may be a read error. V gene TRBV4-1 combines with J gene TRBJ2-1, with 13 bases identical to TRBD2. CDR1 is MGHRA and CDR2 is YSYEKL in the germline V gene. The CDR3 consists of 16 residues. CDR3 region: CASSQDGGLAGVEQLF. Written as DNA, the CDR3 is TGCGCCAGCAGCCAAGATGGAGGACTAGCGGGGGTGGAGCAGCTCTTC.

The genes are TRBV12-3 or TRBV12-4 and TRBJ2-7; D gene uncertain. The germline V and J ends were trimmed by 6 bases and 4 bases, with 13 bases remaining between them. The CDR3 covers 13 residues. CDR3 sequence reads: CASSSNVGYEQYF. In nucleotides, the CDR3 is TGTGCCAGCAGCTCCAATGTGGGTTACGAGCAGTACTTC.

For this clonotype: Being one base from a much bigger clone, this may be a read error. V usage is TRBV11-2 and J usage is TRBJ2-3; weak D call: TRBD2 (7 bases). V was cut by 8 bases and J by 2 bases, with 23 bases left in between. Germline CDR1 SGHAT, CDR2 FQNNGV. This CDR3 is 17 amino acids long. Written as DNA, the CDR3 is TGTGCCAGCGGCCCACGAACGGGGGGCCGGAACACAGATACGCAGTATTTT. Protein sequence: CASGPRTGGRNTDTQYF.

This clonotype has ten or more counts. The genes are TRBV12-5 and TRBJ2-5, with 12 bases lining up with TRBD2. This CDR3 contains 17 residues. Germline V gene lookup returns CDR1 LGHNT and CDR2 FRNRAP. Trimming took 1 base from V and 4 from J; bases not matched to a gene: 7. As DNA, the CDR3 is TGTGCTAGTGGTTTGGGGACTAGCGGGAACCCCCCAGAGACCCAGTACTTC. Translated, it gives CASGLGTSGNPPETQYF.

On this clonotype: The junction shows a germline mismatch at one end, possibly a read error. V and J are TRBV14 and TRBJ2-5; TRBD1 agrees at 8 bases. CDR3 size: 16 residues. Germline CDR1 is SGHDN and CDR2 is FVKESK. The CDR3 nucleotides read TGTACCAGCAGAGGCGGGACAGGACCTCTTGAAGAGACCCAGTACTTC. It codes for CTSRGGTGPLEETQYF.

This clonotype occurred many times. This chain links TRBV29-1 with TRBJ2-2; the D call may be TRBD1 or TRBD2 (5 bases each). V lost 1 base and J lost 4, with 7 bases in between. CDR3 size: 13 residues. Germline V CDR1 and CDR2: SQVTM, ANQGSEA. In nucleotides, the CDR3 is TGCAGCGTTGAAGCGAGGGGCACCGGGGAGCTGTTTTTT. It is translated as CSVEARGTGELFF.

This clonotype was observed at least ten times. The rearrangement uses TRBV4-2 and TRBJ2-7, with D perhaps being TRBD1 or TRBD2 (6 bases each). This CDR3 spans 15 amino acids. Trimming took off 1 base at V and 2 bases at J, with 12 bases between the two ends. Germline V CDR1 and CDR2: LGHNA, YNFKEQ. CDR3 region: CASSQADGGTYEQYF. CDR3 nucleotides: TGTGCCAGCAGCCAAGCGGACGGGGGCACCTACGAGCAGTACTTC.

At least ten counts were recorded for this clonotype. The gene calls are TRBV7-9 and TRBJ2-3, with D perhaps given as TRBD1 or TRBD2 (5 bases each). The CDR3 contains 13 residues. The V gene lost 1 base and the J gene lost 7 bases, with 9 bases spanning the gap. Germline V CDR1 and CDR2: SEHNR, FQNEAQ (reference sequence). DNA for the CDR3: TGTGCCAGCAGCTTAGAAGGGGACCATACGCAGTATTTT. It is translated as CASSLEGDHTQYF.

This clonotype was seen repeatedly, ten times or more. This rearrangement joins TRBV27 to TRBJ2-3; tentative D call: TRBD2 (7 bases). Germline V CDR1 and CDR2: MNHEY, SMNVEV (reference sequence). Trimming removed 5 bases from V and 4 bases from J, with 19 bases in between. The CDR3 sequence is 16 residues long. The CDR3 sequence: CASSTTPGGPSDTQYF. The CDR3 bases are TGTGCCAGCAGTACCACCCCCGGGGGGCCCTCAGATACGCAGTATTTT.

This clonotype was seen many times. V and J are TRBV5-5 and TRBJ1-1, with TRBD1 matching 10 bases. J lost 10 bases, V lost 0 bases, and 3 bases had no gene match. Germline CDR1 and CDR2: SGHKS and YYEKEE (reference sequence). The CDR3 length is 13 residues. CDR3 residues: CASSLGQGAAAFF. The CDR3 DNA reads TGTGCCAGCAGCTTGGGACAGGGGGCTGCAGCTTTCTTT.

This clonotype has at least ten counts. The CDR3 loop is CSASPSGSSYEQYF. The CDR3 DNA is TGCAGTGCTTCCCCCAGCGGGAGCTCCTACGAGCAGTACTTC. The chain links TRBV20-1 to TRBJ2-7, with 8 nucleotides matching TRBD2. This CDR3 is built from 14 residues. V lost 5 bases to trimming and J lost 0 bases; unmatched junction nucleotides: 6. From germline, CDR1 is DFQATT and CDR2 SNEGSKA (reference sequence).

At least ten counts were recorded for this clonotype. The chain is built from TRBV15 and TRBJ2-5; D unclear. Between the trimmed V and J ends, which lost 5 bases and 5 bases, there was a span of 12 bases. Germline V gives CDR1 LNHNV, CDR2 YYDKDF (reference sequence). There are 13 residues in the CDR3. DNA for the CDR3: TGTGCCACCAGCTCCTCCCTTCGGGAGACCCAGTACTTC. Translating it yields CATSSSLRETQYF.

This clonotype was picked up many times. The CDR3 region is CASSLVFRSQYF. DNA for the CDR3: TGTGCCAGCAGTTTAGTATTCAGGTCCCAGTACTTC. The rearrangement links TRBV12-3 or TRBV12-4 to TRBJ2-7; D gene unclear. The CDR3 length is 12 residues. The V end lost 1 base, the J end lost 10 bases, and 11 bases lay between the germline ends.

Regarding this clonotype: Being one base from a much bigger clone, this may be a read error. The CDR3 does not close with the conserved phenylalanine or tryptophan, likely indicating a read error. Here the CDR3 reads CATPASYEQYL. DNA for the CDR3: TGTGCCACCCCCGCATCCTACGAGCAGTACCTC. V gene TRBV3-1 combines with J gene TRBJ2-7, with D hard to call. Trimming took 10 bases from V and 1 from J, leaving 8 bases between them. This CDR3 spans 11 amino acids. Per the germline V gene, CDR1 is LGHDT and CDR2 is YNNKEL (reference sequence).

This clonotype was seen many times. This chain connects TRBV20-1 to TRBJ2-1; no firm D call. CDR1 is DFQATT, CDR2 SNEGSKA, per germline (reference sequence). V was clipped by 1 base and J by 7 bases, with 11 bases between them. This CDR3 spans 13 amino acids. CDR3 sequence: CSARVLFGNEQFF. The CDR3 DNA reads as TGCAGTGCTAGAGTACTGTTTGGGAATGAGCAGTTCTTC.

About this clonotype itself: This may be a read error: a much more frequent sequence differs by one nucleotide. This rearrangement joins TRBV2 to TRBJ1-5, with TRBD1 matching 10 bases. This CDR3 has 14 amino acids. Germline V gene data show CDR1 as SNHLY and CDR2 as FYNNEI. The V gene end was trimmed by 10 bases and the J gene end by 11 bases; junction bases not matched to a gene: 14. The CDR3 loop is CANKVGDRGEAQHF. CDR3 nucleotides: TGTGCCAACAAAGTAGGGGACAGGGGAGAGGCCCAGCATTTT.

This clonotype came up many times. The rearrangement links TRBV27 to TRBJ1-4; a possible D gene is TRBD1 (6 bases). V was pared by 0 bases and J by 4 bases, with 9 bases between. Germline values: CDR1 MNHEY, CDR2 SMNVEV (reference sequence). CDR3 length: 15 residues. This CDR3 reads CASSLSTGLNEKLFF. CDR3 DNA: TGTGCCAGCAGTTTATCAACAGGGCTTAATGAAAAACTGTTTTTT. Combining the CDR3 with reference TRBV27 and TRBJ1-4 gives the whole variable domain EAQVTQNPRYLITVTGKKLTVTCSQNMNHEYMSWYRQDPGLGLRQIYYSMNVEVTDKGDVPEGYKVSRKEKRNFPLILESPSPNQTSLYFCASSLSTGLNEKLFFGSGTQLSVL.

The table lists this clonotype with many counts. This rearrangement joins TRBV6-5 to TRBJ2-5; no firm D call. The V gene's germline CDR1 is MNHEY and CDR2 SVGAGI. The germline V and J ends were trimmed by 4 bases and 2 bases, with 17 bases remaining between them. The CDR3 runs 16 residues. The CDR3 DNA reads TGTGCCAGCAGTTTTGGGCTCGGACCGATGCAAGAGACCCAGTACTTC. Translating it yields CASSFGLGPMQETQYF.

The CDR3 DNA reads as TGCGCCAGCAGCCAAGGGCTTCTTCAGGTTAACTATGGCTACACCTTC. Translated, it gives CASSQGLLQVNYGYTF. The chain joins TRBV4-3 to TRBJ1-2; D remains unclear. The CDR3 runs to 16 residues. From germline, CDR1 is LGHNA and CDR2 YSLEER. Trimming shortened V by 1 base and J by 1 base, and 13 bases separated the two germline ends.

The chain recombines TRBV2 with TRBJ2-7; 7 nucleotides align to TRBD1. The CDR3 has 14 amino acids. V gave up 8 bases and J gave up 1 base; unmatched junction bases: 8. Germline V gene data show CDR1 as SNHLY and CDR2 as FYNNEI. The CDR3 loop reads CASLGTAMSYEQYF. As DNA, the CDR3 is TGTGCCAGCCTCGGGACAGCAATGTCCTACGAGCAGTACTTC.

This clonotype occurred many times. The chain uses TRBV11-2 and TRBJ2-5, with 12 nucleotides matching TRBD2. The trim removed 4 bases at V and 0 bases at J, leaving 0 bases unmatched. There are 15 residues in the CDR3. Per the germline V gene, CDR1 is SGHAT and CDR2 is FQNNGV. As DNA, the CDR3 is TGTGCCAGCAGCTCTAGCGGGGGGGACCAAGAGACCCAGTACTTC. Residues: CASSSSGGDQETQYF.

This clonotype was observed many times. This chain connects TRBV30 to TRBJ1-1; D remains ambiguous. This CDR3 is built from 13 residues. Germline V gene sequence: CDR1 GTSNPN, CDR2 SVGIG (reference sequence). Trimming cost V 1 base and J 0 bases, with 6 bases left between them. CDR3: CAWSANLNTEAFF. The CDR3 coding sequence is TGTGCCTGGAGTGCCAACTTGAACACTGAAGCTTTCTTT.

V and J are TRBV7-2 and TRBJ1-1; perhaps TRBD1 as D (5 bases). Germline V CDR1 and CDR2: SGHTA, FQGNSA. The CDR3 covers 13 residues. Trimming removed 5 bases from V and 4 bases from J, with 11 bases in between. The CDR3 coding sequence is TGTGCCAGCAGCCAAGGGGTCAGCACTGAAGCTTTCTTT. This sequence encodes CASSQGVSTEAFF.

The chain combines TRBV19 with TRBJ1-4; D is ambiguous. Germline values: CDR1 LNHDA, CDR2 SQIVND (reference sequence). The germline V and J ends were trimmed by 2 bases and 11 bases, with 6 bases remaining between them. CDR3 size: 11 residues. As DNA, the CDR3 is TGTGCCAGTAGTATATCCGGGAAACTGTTTTTT. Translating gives CASSISGKLFF.

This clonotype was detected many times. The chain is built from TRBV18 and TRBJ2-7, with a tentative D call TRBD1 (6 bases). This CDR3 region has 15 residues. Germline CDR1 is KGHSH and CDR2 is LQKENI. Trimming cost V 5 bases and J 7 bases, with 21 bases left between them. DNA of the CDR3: TGTGCCAGCTCATCCTACGACAGGTCCCTGGGTGAGCAGTACTTC. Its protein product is CASSSYDRSLGEQYF.

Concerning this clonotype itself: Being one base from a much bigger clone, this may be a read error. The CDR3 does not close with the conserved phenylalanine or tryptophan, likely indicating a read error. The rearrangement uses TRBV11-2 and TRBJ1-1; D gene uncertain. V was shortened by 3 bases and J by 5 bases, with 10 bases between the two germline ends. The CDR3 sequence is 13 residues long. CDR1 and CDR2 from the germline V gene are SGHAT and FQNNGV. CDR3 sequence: CASSFGFWTEAFL. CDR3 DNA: TGTGCCAGCAGCTTTGGCTTCTGGACTGAAGCTTTCCTT.

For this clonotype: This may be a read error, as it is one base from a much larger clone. The CDR3 bases are TGTGCCAGTAGTATATGTCAGGGGGCGAACACTGAAGCTTTCTTT. It is translated as CASSICQGANTEAFF. The rearrangement joins TRBV19 to TRBJ1-1; 8 bases fit TRBD1. With 2 bases clipped from V and 1 base from J, the junction kept 3 bases outside the gene matches. The CDR3 runs 15 residues. Germline V gene sequence: CDR1 LNHDA, CDR2 SQIVND (reference sequence). Supplemented by reference TRBV19 and TRBJ1-1, the full variable domain reads DGGITQSPKYLFRKEGQNVTLSCEQNLNHDAMYWYRQDPGQGLRLIYYSQIVNDFQKGDIAEGYSVSREKKESFPLTVTSAQKNPTAFYLCASSICQGANTEAFFGQGTRLTVV.

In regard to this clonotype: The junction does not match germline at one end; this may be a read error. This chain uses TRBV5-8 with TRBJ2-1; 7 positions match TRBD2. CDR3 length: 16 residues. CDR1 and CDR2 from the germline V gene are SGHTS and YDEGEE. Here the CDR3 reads CASSYREAVSYNGQFF. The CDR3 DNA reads TGTGCCAGCAGCTACCGGGAGGCAGTCTCCTACAATGGGCAGTTCTTC.

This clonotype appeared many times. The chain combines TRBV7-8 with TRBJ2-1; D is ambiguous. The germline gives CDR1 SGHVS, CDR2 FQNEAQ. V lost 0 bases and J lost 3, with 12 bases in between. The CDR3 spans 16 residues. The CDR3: CASSLALGYSYNEQFF. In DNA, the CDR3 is TGTGCCAGCAGCTTAGCGCTAGGTTACAGCTACAATGAGCAGTTCTTC.